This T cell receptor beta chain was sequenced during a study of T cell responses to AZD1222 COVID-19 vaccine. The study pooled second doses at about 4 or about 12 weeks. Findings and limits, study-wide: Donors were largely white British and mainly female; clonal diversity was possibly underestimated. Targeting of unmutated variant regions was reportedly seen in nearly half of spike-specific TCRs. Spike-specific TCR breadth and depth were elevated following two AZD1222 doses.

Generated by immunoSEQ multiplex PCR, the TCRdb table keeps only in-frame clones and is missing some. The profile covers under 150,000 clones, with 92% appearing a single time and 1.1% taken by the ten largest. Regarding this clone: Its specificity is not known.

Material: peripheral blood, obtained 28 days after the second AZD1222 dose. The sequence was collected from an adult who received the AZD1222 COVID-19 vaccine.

The CDR3 sequence is CASSIRPGTGGYEAFF. In nucleotides, the CDR3 is TGTGCCAGCAGTATCCGCCCCGGGACAGGGGGCTACGAAGCTTTCTTT. This chain joins TRBV27 and TRBJ1-1; 12 positions agree with TRBD1. Trimming removed 5 bases from V and 8 bases from J; junction bases left unmatched: 12. The CDR3 loop spans 16 amino acids. CDR1 and CDR2 (germline): MNHEY, SMNVEV (reference sequence).